Reported below is one TCR beta chain. The data derive from a study of Ad26.COV2.S vaccination and SARS-CoV-2 variants. J lost 3 bases, V lost 6 bases, and 9 bases had no gene match. The CDR3 extends over 15 amino acids. Germline V CDR1 and CDR2: MNHEY, SVGAGI. This sample's treatment: some 20 received Ad26.COV2.S at low or high dose, single or two shots; 5 received placebo; per-sample allocation not given. Collection of samples fell on day 63 after the first vaccine or placebo injection. An Ad26 vector expressing Wuhan-strain SARS-CoV-2 spike constituted the vaccine. Here immunoSEQ multiplex PCR was the method, and the copy in TCRdb shows in-frame clones only, minus some. The sample lists roughly 320,000 clones, around four fifths seen once, with 2% to 2.5% in the top ten.

The rearrangement joins TRBV6-5 to TRBJ2-7; 9 positions agree with TRBD1. The material sequenced was peripheral blood, taken in a trial of Ad26.COV2.S vaccine versus placebo. The sequence was obtained from a person between 18 and 65 years old who received the Ad26.COV2.S COVID-19 vaccine or a placebo. The CDR3 loop reads CASRTGTGWFYEQYF. The CDR3 region has the DNA TGTGCCAGCAGGACCGGGACAGGGTGGTTCTACGAGCAGTACTTC.